One sample yielded the 19 T cell receptor beta chains listed below, sequenced in a study of CD8 T cells in ankylosing spondylitis. Study-wide results and caveats: One TCR beta motif, made up of 7 or 8 highly homologous variants, appeared characteristic of ankylosing spondylitis blood.

Their antigens remain unidentified. Via MiXCR, TCRdb re-called the 5' RACE reads, giving one row per CDR3 protein. This repertoire shows some 450,000 distinct CDR3 sequences, approximately 17% found once; its top ten account for approximately 1%. The material sequenced was blood, either unsorted or a sorted T cell fraction (not recorded which). Receptors originate from a male donor with ankylosing spondylitis.

This clonotype turned up a few times. The chain carries TRBV5-1 and TRBJ2-1; no reliable D call. The germline V and J ends were trimmed by 0 bases and 9 bases, with 13 bases remaining between them. Germline CDR1 and CDR2: SGHRS and YFSETQ. The CDR3 contains 14 residues. The CDR3, as DNA: TGCGCCAGCAGCTTGGTTGGGTTCCAAATTGAGCAGTTCTTC. Amino acids: CASSLVGFQIEQFF. The entire variable domain, with the rest obtained from reference TRBV5-1 and TRBJ2-1, is as follows: KAGVTQTPRYLIKTRGQQVTLSCSPISGHRSVSWYQQTPGQGLQFLFEYFSETQRNKGNFPGRFSGRQFSNSRSEMNVSTLELGDSALYLCASSLVGFQIEQFFGPGTRLTVL.

This clonotype has only a few counts. J is TRBJ2-6 and V is TRBV18, with D tentatively TRBD1 (5 bases). Germline values: CDR1 KGHSH, CDR2 LQKENI. The V and J ends lost 4 bases and 1 base respectively, with 11 bases between them. There are 16 residues in the CDR3. CDR3: CASSLQAGSGANVLTF. CDR3 bases: TGTGCCAGCTCACTGCAAGCAGGGTCTGGGGCCAACGTCCTGACTTTC. The full variable domain, rest sourced from reference TRBV18 and TRBJ2-6, is NAGVMQNPRHLVRRRGQEARLRCSPMKGHSHVYWYRQLPEEGLKFMVYLQKENIIDESGMPKERFSAEFPKEGPSILRIQQVVRGDSAAYFCASSLQAGSGANVLTFGAGSRLTVL.

The chain uses TRBV28 and TRBJ2-1; D possibly corresponds to TRBD1 (6 bases). This CDR3 has 15 amino acids. Trimming removed 7 bases from V and 2 bases from J, with 15 bases in between. Germline CDR1 and CDR2: MDHEN and SYDVKM. The CDR3 loop is CASTLGAGTYNEQFF. The CDR3, as DNA: TGTGCCAGCACCCTGGGGGCAGGGACCTACAATGAGCAGTTCTTC.

This clonotype was observed at least ten times. The rearrangement links TRBV3-1 to TRBJ1-2; no clear D. Trimming cost V 2 bases and J 6 bases, with 19 bases left between them. The CDR3 is made up of 16 amino acids. Germline values: CDR1 LGHDT, CDR2 YNNKEL (reference sequence). The CDR3 spells CASSQLHIQRTDGYTF. The CDR3 coding sequence is TGTGCCAGCAGCCAACTCCACATACAAAGAACTGATGGCTACACCTTC.

This clonotype occurred a few times. The CDR3 sequence: CASSRQKGVTGELFF. As DNA, the CDR3 is TGCGCCAGCAGCCGCCAGAAGGGGGTCACCGGGGAGCTGTTTTTT. V is TRBV5-1 and J is TRBJ2-2, with a weak D call TRBD1 (6 bases). Trimming left V 4 bases short and J 4 bases short, with 14 bases between. The CDR3 length is 15 residues. The germline gives CDR1 SGHRS, CDR2 YFSETQ.

The chain recombines TRBV3-1 with TRBJ1-2; D is unclear. The CDR3 contains 14 residues. V was clipped by 0 bases and J by 1 base, with 6 bases between them. Germline V gene lookup returns CDR1 LGHDT and CDR2 YNNKEL (reference sequence). The CDR3 is CASSQDLINYGYTF. The CDR3 region has the DNA TGTGCCAGCAGCCAAGATCTCATTAACTATGGCTACACCTTC.

This clonotype was found many times. CDR3 in amino acids: CATPGAGANVLTF. The DNA for the CDR3 is TGTGCCACACCGGGAGCTGGGGCCAACGTCCTGACTTTC. The V gene is TRBV12-3 or TRBV12-4, the J gene TRBJ2-6; perhaps TRBD2 as D (6 bases). This CDR3 spans 13 amino acids. Between the trimmed V and J ends, which lost 10 bases and 2 bases, there was a span of 9 bases.

The chain combines TRBV5-5 with TRBJ1-4; TRBD1 agrees at 7 bases. After removal of 4 bases from V and 0 bases from J, the junction contained 6 bases not matched to a gene. This CDR3 spans 16 amino acids. Germline V lookup: CDR1 SGHKS, CDR2 YYEKEE (reference sequence). In nucleotides, the CDR3 is TGTGCCAGCAGCCCCCTCGGGACAGCAACTAATGAAAAACTGTTTTTT. Protein product: CASSPLGTATNEKLFF.

This clonotype came up a few times. This rearrangement joins TRBV7-8 to TRBJ2-1; D is ambiguous. Trimming took off 0 bases at V and 1 base at J, with 7 bases between the two ends. Germline loops: CDR1 SGHVS, CDR2 FQNEAQ. The CDR3 is made up of 15 amino acids. Here the CDR3 DNA reads TGTGCCAGCAGCTTAGCACCTCATTCCTACAATGAGCAGTTCTTC. Its protein product is CASSLAPHSYNEQFF.

The rearrangement uses TRBV4-2 and TRBJ2-2; 8 bases agree with TRBD2. From germline, CDR1 is LGHNA and CDR2 YNFKEQ. V lost 3 bases, J lost 4 bases, and 7 bases stayed unmatched. The CDR3 spans 16 residues. The CDR3 coding sequence is TGTGCCAGCAGCCACCTCGCGGGGGGTGTCACCGGGGAGCTGTTTTTT. It codes for CASSHLAGGVTGELFF.

This clonotype was observed many times. The chain couples TRBV12-3 or TRBV12-4 to TRBJ2-7, with TRBD1 as a possible D gene (6 bases). Deletions cut 5 bases from V and 6 bases from J, with 17 bases between. CDR3 size: 14 residues. The CDR3 loop reads CASSLTGITLEQYF. In DNA form, the CDR3 reads TGTGCCAGCAGTCTTACAGGGATCACCCTCGAGCAGTACTTC.

This clonotype was seen ten or more times. This chain connects TRBV3-1 to TRBJ2-2; D is uncertain. The CDR3 is 12 amino acids. V was shortened by 4 bases and J by 5 bases, with 5 bases between the two germline ends. Per the germline V gene, CDR1 is LGHDT and CDR2 is YNNKEL (reference sequence). The chain's CDR3 is CASSRLTGELFF. CDR3 DNA: TGTGCCAGCAGCCGCCTTACCGGGGAGCTGTTTTTT.

This chain uses TRBV6-2 or TRBV6-3 with TRBJ2-3; D not certain. The V gene lost 4 bases and the J gene lost 2 bases, with 13 bases spanning the gap. From germline, CDR1 is MNHEY and CDR2 SVGEGT. This CDR3 is built from 15 residues. The CDR3 region has the DNA TGTGCCAGCAGTTCAGTGACCCCTCCCACAGATACGCAGTATTTT. Its translation: CASSSVTPPTDTQYF.

V usage is TRBV7-2 and J usage is TRBJ2-1; 9 nucleotides line up with TRBD2. The germline V gene encodes CDR1 SGHTA and CDR2 FQGNSA. Trimming took 7 bases from V and 8 from J; bases not matched to a gene: 12. CDR3 size: 15 residues. CDR3 sequence: CASNTFSGSQHEQFF. CDR3 DNA: TGTGCCAGCAACACCTTTAGCGGGAGTCAACATGAGCAGTTCTTC.

This clonotype appeared a few times. The chain employs TRBV7-2 and TRBJ2-7, with TRBD2 identical over 9 bases. This CDR3 is built from 17 residues. The J segment lost 5 bases and the V segment lost 5 bases, leaving 16 bases of the junction unmatched. Germline V lookup: CDR1 SGHTA, CDR2 FQGNSA. CDR3 DNA sequence: TGTGCCAGCAGCCAAGGAGCGGGAGGCCCTATAAGGAACGAGCAGTACTTC. Protein sequence: CASSQGAGGPIRNEQYF.

This clonotype was picked up many times. The chain uses TRBV15 and TRBJ1-2, with D perhaps matching TRBD1 (5 bases). Trimming removed 5 bases from V and 0 bases from J, with 13 bases in between. CDR3 length equals 15 residues. From germline, CDR1 is LNHNV and CDR2 YYDKDF (reference sequence). In DNA, the CDR3 is TGTGCCACCAGCTTCAAACAGGAGCCTAACTATGGCTACACCTTC. It is translated as CATSFKQEPNYGYTF.

This clonotype was detected only a few times. This chain joins TRBV6-2 or TRBV6-3 and TRBJ2-1; TRBD2 agrees at 9 bases. The germline V gene encodes CDR1 MNHEY and CDR2 SVGEGT. Trimming at V came to 6 bases and at J to 6 bases, leaving 6 bases not matched to a gene. The CDR3 extends over 14 amino acids. CDR3 in DNA: TGTGCCAGCAGGCGACCGGGACTAGCCAATGAGCAGTTCTTC. Translated: CASRRPGLANEQFF.

This clonotype was counted only a few times. The J gene is TRBJ2-7, the V gene TRBV7-2, with D tentatively TRBD1 (6 bases). The CDR3 has 13 amino acids. Trimming removed 5 bases from V and 2 bases from J, with 10 bases in between. The germline V gene has CDR1 SGHTA and CDR2 FQGNSA. The chain's CDR3 is CASSTGHPYEQYF. DNA of the CDR3: TGTGCCAGCAGCACGGGACATCCCTACGAGCAGTACTTC.

This chain connects TRBV7-6 to TRBJ1-5; a possible D gene is TRBD1 (6 bases). Trimming took 1 base from V and 7 from J, leaving 14 bases between them. The CDR3 is 15 amino acids. Germline V lookup: CDR1 SGHVS, CDR2 FNYEAQ. CDR3 nucleotide sequence: TGTGCCAGCAGCTTAGGCCAGGGCAGGGGACAGCCCCAGCATTTT. This codes for CASSLGQGRGQPQHF.